A single sample gave rise to the 8 T cell receptor beta chains below, sequenced in a study of blood T cell repertoires in COVID-19. Sequenced by immunoSEQ multiplex PCR; TCRdb stores in-frame clones only, minus some. The table has hundreds of thousands of clones, approximately 86% seen once. Sample: PBMCs or T cells enriched from blood (not recorded which). The receptors here all came from a woman between 25 and 40 years old who had recovered from COVID-19.

This clone was picked up a small number of times. The chain carries TRBV28 and TRBJ2-7, with D possibly being TRBD2 (6 bases). The V end was cut by 5 bases, the J end by 3 bases, with 8 bases between. There are 12 residues in the CDR3. Per germline, CDR1 MDHEN and CDR2 SYDVKM. CDR3 sequence reads: CASSPGGYEQYF. The CDR3 DNA reads as TGTGCCAGCAGTCCCGGGGGCTACGAGCAGTACTTC.

The chain has TRBV12-2 and TRBJ1-2. TRBV12-2 is recorded as a pseudogene. The CDR3 loop spans 15 amino acids. CDR3 amino acids: CASRLGNLAIYGYTF. The CDR3 DNA reads TGTGCAAGTCGCTTAGGAAACTTAGCAATCTATGGCTACACCTTC.

The sample holds a few counts of this clone. The rearrangement uses TRBV30 and TRBJ2-7; 9 bases match TRBD1. The length of the CDR3 is 14 residues. Germline V lookup: CDR1 GTSNPN, CDR2 SVGIG (reference sequence). V lost 4 bases to trimming and J lost 6 bases; unmatched junction nucleotides: 10. The CDR3 loop reads CAWTPTGGPGEQYF. Here the CDR3 DNA reads TGTGCCTGGACGCCGACAGGGGGACCGGGCGAGCAGTACTTC.

V is TRBV7-2 and J is TRBJ1-4; possibly TRBD1 for D (6 bases). The CDR3 consists of 15 residues. Germline lookup yields CDR1 SGHTA and CDR2 FQGNSA. Deletions cut 1 base from V and 7 bases from J, with 13 bases between. The CDR3 DNA sequence: TGTGCCAGCAGCTTAGATGGGGCAGGGGTTGAAAAACTGTTTTTT. This sequence encodes CASSLDGAGVEKLFF.

V is TRBV2 and J is TRBJ1-5, with D perhaps TRBD1 (5 bases). Germline CDR1 SNHLY, CDR2 FYNNEI. Trimming removed 3 bases from V and 6 bases from J, with 12 bases in between. This CDR3 spans 14 amino acids. Here the CDR3 reads CASSDRAASQPQHF. Here the CDR3 DNA reads TGTGCCAGCAGTGACAGGGCGGCTAGTCAGCCCCAGCATTTT.

The CDR3 region is CASSRQGPYNEQFF. CDR3 coding DNA: TGTGCCAGCAGTCGGCAGGGCCCCTACAATGAGCAGTTCTTC. V usage is TRBV28 and J usage is TRBJ2-1, with D possibly being TRBD1 (5 bases). V shed 5 bases and J shed 2 bases, with 10 bases lying between them. The CDR3 contains 14 residues. Germline V CDR1 and CDR2: MDHEN, SYDVKM.

The gene calls are TRBV30 and TRBJ2-1; a possible D gene is TRBD2 (6 bases). Trimming took 3 bases from V and 6 from J, leaving 15 bases between them. The germline V gene encodes CDR1 GTSNPN and CDR2 SVGIG (reference sequence). This CDR3 is 14 amino acids long. CDR3 sequence reads: CAWSGSRWVNEQFF. The CDR3 DNA follows: TGTGCCTGGAGCGGGAGTAGGTGGGTCAATGAGCAGTTCTTC.

The chain combines TRBV5-4 with TRBJ1-1; D ambiguous. In germline, CDR1 is SGHNT, CDR2 YYREEE (reference sequence). CDR3 length: 12 amino acids. Trimming cost V 4 bases and J 7 bases, with 11 bases left between them. The CDR3 sequence is CASSGMTGEAFF. The CDR3 coding sequence is TGTGCCAGCAGCGGTATGACGGGTGAAGCTTTCTTT.